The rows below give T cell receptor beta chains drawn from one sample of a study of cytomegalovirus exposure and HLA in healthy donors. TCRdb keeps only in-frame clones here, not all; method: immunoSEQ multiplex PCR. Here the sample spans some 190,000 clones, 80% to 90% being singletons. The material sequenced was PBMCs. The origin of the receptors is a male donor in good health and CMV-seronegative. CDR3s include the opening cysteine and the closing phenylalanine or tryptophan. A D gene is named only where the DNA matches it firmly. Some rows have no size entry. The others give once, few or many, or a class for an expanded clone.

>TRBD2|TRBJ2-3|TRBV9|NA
CASSVDRAGVGTDTQYF
TGTGCCAGCAGCGTAGATCGAGCGGGGGTTGGGACTGATACGCAGTATTTT
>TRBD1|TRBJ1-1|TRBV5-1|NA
CASSHKRTGGTEAFF
TGCGCCAGCAGCCATAAGAGGACAGGGGGGACTGAAGCTTTCTTT
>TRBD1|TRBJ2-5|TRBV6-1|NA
CASSGDREETQYF
TGTGCCAGCAGTGGGGACAGGGAGGAGACCCAGTACTTC
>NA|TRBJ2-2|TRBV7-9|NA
CASSQHRTENTGELFF
TGTGCCAGCAGCCAACATCGGACAGAGAACACCGGGGAGCTGTTTTTT
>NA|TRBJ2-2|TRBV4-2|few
CASSQVGRGSPGELFF
TGTGCCAGCAGCCAAGTTGGTAGGGGTTCTCCCGGGGAGCTGTTTTTT
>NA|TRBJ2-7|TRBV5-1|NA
CASSFGFGLPPYEQYF
TGCGCCAGCAGCTTCGGGTTCGGCCTCCCCCCATACGAGCAGTACTTC
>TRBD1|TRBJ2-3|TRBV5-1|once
CASSSAWTGRLVDTQYF
TGCGCCAGCAGCTCCGCTTGGACAGGGAGACTTGTAGATACGCAGTATTTT
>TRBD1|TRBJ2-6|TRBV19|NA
CASSWNLGQGEPGANVLTF
TGTGCCAGTAGTTGGAACCTGGGACAGGGAGAACCTGGGGCCAACGTCCTGACTTTC
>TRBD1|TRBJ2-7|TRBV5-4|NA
CASSSGQGRYEQYF
TGTGCCAGCAGCTCGGGACAGGGGCGCTACGAGCAGTACTTC
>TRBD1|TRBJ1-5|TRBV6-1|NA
CASRETGGKPQHF
TGTGCCAGCAGGGAGACAGGGGGAAAGCCCCAGCATTTT
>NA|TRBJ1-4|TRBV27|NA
CASPGEGGEKLFF
TGTGCCAGCCCTGGGGAGGGGGGTGAAAAACTGTTTTTT
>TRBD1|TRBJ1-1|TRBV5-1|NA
CASSFSGQGHTEAFF
TGCGCCAGCAGCTTTTCGGGACAGGGTCACACTGAAGCTTTCTTT
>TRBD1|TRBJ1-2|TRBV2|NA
CASREDRDLYGYTF
TGTGCCAGCAGGGAAGACAGGGACCTTTATGGCTACACCTTC
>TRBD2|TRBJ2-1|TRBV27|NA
CASTRWGGSYNEQFF
TGTGCCAGCACCCGGTGGGGGGGATCCTACAATGAGCAGTTCTTC
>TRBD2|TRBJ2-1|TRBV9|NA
CASSESGRAYNEQFF
TGTGCCAGCAGCGAGAGCGGGAGGGCCTACAATGAGCAGTTCTTC
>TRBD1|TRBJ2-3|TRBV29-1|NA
CSVTGTGGMAQYF
TGCAGCGTGACCGGGACAGGGGGGATGGCGCAGTATTTT
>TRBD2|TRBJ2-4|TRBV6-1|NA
CASSEEASGVWNIQYF
TGTGCCAGCAGTGAAGAGGCTAGCGGGGTTTGGAACATTCAGTACTTC
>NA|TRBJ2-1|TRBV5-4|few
CASSLMTTPNEQFF
TGTGCCAGCAGCTTGATGACTACACCAAATGAGCAGTTCTTC
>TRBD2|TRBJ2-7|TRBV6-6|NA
CASRPLAGGGEQYF
TGTGCCAGCAGACCCCTGGCGGGAGGTGGGGAGCAGTACTTC
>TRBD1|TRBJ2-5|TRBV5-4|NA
CASSSRQGSGETQYF
TGTGCCAGCAGCTCCCGACAGGGGTCGGGGGAGACCCAGTACTTC
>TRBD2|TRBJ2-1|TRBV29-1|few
CSVERGGLYEQFF
TGCAGCGTGGAGCGGGGGGGTTTATATGAGCAGTTCTTC
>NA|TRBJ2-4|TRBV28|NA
CASSLPHAGAKNIQYF
TGTGCCAGCAGTTTACCCCACGCCGGGGCCAAAAACATTCAGTACTTC
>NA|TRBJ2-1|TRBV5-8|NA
CASSLDSQFF
TGTGCCAGCAGCCTGGACTCCCAGTTCTTC
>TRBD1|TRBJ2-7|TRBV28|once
CASRRTGAYEQYF
TGTGCCAGCAGGAGGACAGGGGCCTACGAGCAGTACTTC
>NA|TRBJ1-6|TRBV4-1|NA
CASSQTSGSDNSPLHF
TGCGCCAGCAGCCAAACCAGCGGTTCGGATAATTCACCCCTCCACTTT
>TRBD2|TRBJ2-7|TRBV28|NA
CASSLPRAGVDWQYF
TGTGCCAGCAGTCTCCCGCGGGCGGGAGTAGATTGGCAGTACTTC
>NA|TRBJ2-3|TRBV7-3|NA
CASSPFTDTQYF
TGTGCCAGCAGCCCCTTCACAGATACGCAGTATTTT
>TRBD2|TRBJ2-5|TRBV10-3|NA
CAISPLAESQETQYF
TGTGCCATCAGTCCACTAGCGGAGAGTCAAGAGACCCAGTACTTC
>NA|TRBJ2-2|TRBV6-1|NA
CASSATWRTGELFF
TGTGCCAGCAGTGCGACTTGGAGGACCGGGGAGCTGTTTTTT
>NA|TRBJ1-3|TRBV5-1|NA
CASSSQGHEDTIYF
TGCGCCAGCAGCTCCCAGGGGCATGAGGACACCATATATTTT
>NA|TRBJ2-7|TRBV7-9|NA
CASSPRQIQGFRYEQYF
TGTGCCAGCAGCCCACGCCAGATACAGGGTTTCAGGTACGAGCAGTACTTC
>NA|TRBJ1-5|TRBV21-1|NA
CASSAKGAGTGPNQPQHF
TGTGCCAGCAGCGCTAAAGGAGCCGGGACAGGGCCTAATCAGCCCCAGCATTTT
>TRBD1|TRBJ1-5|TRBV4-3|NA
CASSRFGQGNQPQHF
TGCGCCAGCAGCCGATTCGGACAGGGTAATCAGCCCCAGCATTTT
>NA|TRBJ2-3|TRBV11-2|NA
CASSPPRGSGRGQYF
TGTGCCAGCAGCCCCCCGCGGGGTTCAGGACGAGGGCAGTATTTT
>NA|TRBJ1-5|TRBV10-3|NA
CATADRNQPQHF
TGTGCCACCGCCGACAGGAATCAGCCCCAGCATTTT
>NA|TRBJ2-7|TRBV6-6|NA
CASSYPNRVYEQYF
TGTGCCAGCAGTTACCCCAACAGGGTTTACGAGCAGTACTTC
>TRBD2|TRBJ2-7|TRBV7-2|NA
CASSPVLAGRYEQYF
TGTGCCAGCAGCCCCGTTCTAGCGGGACGATACGAGCAGTACTTC
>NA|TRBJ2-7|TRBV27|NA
CASSPTYEQYF
TGTGCCAGCAGTCCCACCTACGAGCAGTACTTC
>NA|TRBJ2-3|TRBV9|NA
CASSVGVASTDTQYF
TGTGCCAGCAGCGTAGGGGTAGCTAGCACAGATACGCAGTATTTT
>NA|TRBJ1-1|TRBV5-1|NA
CASSLDKPNTEAFF
TGCGCCAGCAGCTTGGACAAACCGAACACTGAAGCTTTCTTT
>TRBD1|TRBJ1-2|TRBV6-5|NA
CASRETGDGYGYTF
TGTGCCAGCAGGGAGACAGGGGATGGCTATGGCTACACCTTC
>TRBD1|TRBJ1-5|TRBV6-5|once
CASTQRTGGQPQHF
TGTGCCAGCACCCAACGGACAGGGGGCCAGCCCCAGCATTTT
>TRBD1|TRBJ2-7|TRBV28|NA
CATGTGLYEQYF
TGTGCCACCGGGACAGGGCTCTACGAGCAGTACTTC
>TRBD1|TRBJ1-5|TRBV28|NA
CASSPQGGISPQHF
TGTGCCAGCAGTCCTCAGGGGGGAATCAGCCCCCAGCATTTT
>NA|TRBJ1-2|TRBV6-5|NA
CASRGGLNYGYPF
TGTGCCAGCAGGGGAGGTCTTAACTATGGCTACCCCTTC